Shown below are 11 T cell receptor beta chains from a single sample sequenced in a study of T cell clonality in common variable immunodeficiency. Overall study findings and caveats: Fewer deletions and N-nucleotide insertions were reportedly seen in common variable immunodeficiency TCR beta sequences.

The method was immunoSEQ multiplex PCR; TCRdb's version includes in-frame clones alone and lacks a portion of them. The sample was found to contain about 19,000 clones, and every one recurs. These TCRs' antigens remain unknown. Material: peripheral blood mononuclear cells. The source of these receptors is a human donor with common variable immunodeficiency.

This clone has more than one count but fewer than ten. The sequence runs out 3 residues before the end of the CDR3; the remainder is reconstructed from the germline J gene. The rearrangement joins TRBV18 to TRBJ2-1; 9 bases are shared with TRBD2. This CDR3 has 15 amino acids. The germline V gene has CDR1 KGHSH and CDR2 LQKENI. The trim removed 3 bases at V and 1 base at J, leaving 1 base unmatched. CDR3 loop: CASSPGLASYNEQFF. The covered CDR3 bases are TGTGCCAGCTCACCGGGACTAGCTTCCTACAATGAG.

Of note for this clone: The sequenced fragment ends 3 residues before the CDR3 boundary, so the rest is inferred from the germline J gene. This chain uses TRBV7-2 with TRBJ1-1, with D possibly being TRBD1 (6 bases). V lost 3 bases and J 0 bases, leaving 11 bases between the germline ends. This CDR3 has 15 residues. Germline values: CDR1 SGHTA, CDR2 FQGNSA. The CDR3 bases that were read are TGTGCCAGCAGCTTTCAGGGACATCTGAACACTGAA. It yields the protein CASSFQGHLNTE. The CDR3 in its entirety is CASSFQGHLNTEAFF.

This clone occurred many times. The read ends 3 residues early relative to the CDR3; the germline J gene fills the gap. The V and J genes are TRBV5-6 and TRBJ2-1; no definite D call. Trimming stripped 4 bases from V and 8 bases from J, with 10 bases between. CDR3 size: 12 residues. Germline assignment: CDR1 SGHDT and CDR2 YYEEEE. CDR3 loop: CASSPVTDEQFF. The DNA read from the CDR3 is TGTGCCAGCAGCCCTGTCACGGATGAG.

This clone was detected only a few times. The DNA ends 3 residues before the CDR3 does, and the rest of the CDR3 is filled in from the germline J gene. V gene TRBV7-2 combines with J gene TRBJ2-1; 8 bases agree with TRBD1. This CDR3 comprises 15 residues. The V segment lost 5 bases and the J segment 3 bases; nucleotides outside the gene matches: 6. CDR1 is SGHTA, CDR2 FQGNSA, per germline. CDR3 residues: CASSPDRGFYNEQFF. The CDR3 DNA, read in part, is TGTGCCAGCAGCCCTGACAGGGGATTCTACAATGAG.

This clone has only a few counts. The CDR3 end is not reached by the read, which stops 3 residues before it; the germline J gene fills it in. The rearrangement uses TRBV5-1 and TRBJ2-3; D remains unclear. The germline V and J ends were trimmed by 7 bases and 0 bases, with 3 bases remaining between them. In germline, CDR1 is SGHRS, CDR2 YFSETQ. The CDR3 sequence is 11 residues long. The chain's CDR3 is CASYSTDTQYF. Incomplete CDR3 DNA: TGCGCCAGCTATAGCACAGATACG.

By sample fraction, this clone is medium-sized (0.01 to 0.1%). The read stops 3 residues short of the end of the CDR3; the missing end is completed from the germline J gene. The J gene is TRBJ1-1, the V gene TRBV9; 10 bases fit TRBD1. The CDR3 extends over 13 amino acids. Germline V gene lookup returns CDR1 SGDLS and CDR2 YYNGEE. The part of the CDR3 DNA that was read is TGTGCCAGCAGCGTAGGGGGACAGGGGGAA. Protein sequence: CASSVGGQGE. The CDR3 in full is CASSVGGQGEAFF.

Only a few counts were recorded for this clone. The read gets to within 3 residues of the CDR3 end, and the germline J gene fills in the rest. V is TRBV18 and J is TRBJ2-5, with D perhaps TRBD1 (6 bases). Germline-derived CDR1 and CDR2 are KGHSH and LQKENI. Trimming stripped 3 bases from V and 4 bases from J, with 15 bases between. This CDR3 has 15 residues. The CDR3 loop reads CASSPGTRGLETQYF. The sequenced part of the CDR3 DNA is TGTGCCAGCTCACCCGGGACAAGGGGTCTAGAGACC.

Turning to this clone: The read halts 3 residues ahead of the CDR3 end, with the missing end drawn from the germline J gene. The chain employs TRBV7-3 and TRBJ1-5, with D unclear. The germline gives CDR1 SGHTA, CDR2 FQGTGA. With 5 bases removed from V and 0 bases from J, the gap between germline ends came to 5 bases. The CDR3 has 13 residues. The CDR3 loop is CASSQGSNQPQHF. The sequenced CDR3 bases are TGTGCCAGCAGCCAAGGTAGCAATCAGCCC.

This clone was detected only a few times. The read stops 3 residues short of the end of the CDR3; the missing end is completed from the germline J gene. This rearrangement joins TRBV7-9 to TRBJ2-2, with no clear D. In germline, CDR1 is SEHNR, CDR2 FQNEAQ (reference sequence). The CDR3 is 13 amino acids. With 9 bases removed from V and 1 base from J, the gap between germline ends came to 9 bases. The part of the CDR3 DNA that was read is TGTGCCAGGATCACAGTGAACACCGGGGAG. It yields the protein CARITVNTGE. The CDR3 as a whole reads CARITVNTGELFF.

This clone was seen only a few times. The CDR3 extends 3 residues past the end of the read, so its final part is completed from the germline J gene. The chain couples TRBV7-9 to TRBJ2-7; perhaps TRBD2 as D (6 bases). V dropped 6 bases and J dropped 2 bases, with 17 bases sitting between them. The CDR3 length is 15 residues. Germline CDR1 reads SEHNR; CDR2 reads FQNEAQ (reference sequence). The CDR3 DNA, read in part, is TGTGCCAGCAGGTTAACGGAGGGTACGACCTACGAG. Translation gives CASRLTEGTTYE. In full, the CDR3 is CASRLTEGTTYEQYF.

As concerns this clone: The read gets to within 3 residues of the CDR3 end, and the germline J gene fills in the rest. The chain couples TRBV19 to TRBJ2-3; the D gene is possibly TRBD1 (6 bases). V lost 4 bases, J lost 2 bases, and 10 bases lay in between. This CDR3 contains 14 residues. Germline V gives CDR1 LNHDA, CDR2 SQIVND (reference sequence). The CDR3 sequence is CASSRQVSTDTQYF. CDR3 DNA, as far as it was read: TGTGCCAGTAGTAGACAGGTTTCCACAGATACG.